The following is a T cell receptor (beta chain) sequence with its context. The data are from a study of beta chain features in type 1 diabetes. Expressed TCRB transcripts were sequenced after all isolated RNA was converted to cDNA. The assay was immunoSEQ multiplex PCR, and TCRdb's table has in-frame clones only and misses some. The sample comprises roughly 230,000 clones, over 8.5% of which are singletons, and 0.034% rests with the top ten. The CDR3 covers 17 residues. The germline V gene has CDR1 SEHNR and CDR2 FQNEAQ (reference sequence). The V and J ends lost 1 base and 0 bases respectively, with 15 bases between them. In total, each donor contributed a single heparinised blood draw that averaged approximately 0.12 L.

This sequence originates from a woman aged 18-29 years in good health. J is TRBJ1-1 and V is TRBV7-9; no clear D gene. What was sequenced was naive CD4+ T cells from blood. For the CDR3, the DNA is TGTGCCAGCAGCTTAGGTGGTCGCGGGAGGATGAACACTGAAGCTTTCTTT. Translation gives CASSLGGRGRMNTEAFF.